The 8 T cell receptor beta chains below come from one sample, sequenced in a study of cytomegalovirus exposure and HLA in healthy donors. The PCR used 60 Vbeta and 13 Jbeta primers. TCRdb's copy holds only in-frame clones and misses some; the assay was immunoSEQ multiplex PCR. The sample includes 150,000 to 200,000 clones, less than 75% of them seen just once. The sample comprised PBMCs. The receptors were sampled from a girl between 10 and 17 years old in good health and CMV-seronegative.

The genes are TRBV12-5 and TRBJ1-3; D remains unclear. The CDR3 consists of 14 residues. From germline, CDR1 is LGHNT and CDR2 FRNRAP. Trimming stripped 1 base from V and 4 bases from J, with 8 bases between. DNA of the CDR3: TGTGCTAGTGGTTTGGCCCGAGGAGGAAACACCATATATTTT. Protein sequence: CASGLARGGNTIYF.

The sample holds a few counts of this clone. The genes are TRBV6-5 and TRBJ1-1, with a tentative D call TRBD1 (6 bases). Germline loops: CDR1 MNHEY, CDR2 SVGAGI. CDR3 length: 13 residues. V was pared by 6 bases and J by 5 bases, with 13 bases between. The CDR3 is CASSRGSRTEAFF. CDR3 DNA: TGTGCCAGCAGCAGGGGAAGTCGGACTGAAGCTTTCTTT.

The CDR3: CASSLSGTEFNQPQHF. The CDR3 DNA follows: TGTGCCAGCAGTTTATCGGGGACAGAATTCAATCAGCCCCAGCATTTT. The chain has TRBV27 and TRBJ1-5; 7 bases match TRBD1. The CDR3 is 16 residues long. Germline CDR1 is MNHEY and CDR2 is SMNVEV (reference sequence). The ends lost 0 bases at V and 3 bases at J; junction bases unmatched: 5.

The chain's CDR3 is CASSGLGVSYEQYF. In DNA, the CDR3 is TGTGCCAGCAGTGGGCTAGGTGTCTCCTACGAGCAGTACTTC. The chain is built from TRBV6-1 and TRBJ2-7; no clear D. V was pared by 4 bases and J by 0 bases, with 10 bases between. This CDR3 has 14 residues. The V gene's germline CDR1 is MNHNS and CDR2 SASEGT.

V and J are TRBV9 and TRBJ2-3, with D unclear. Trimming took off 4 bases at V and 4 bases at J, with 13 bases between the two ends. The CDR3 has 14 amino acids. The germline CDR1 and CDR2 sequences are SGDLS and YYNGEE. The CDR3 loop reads CASSFLSDADTQYF. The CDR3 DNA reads TGTGCCAGCAGCTTCTTGAGCGACGCAGATACGCAGTATTTT.

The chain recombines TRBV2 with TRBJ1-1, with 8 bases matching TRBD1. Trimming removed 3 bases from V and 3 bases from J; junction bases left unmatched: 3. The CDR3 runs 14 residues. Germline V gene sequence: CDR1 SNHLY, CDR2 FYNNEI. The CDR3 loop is CASSDGQGYTEAFF. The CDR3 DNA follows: TGTGCCAGCAGTGACGGACAGGGCTACACTGAAGCTTTCTTT.

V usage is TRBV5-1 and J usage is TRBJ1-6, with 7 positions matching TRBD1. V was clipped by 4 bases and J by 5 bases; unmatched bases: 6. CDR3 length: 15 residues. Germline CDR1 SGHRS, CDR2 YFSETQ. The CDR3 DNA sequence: TGCGCCAGCAGCGGCACCGGGACAGATAATTCACCCCTCCACTTT. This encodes CASSGTGTDNSPLHF.

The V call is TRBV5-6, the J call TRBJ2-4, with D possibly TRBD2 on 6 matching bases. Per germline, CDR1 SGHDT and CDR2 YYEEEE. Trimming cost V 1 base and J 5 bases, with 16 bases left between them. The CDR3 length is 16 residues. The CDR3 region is CASSLFSGVPENIQYF. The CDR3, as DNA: TGTGCCAGCAGCTTGTTCTCGGGGGTCCCAGAAAACATTCAGTACTTC.